What follows are 10 T cell receptor beta chains derived from one specimen sequenced in a study of human T cells and chemical hapten exposure. Described time point: pre-sensitization, week 0. Treatment reported: therapeutic diphenylcyclopropenone sensitization with weekly scalp DPC. MiXCR, applied by TCRdb to the RACE reads, yields one record per CDR3 protein. The sample shows about 120,000 distinct CDR3 sequences, approximately 15% of them seen only once. Here the sequenced sample was whole blood, taken in connection with sensitization to the hapten diphenylcyclopropenone (DPC). The source of these receptors is a woman aged 18 to 35 with alopecia areata. Some clones in this sample may be carry-over from other donors' samples.

CDR3 region: CASSQDSGGVKDEQFF. CDR3 sequence (DNA): TGTGCCAGCAGCCAAGATTCCGGGGGCGTTAAGGATGAGCAGTTCTTC. The chain combines TRBV4-2 with TRBJ2-1; tentatively, D is TRBD1 or TRBD2 (6 bases each). CDR1 and CDR2 (germline): LGHNA, YNFKEQ. V gave up 0 bases and J gave up 8 bases, with 17 bases separating them. The CDR3 sequence is 16 residues long.

The chain recombines TRBV29-1 with TRBJ2-7; D is tentatively TRBD1 or TRBD2 (7 bases each). CDR1 and CDR2 from the germline V gene are SQVTM and ANQGSEA. The V end was cut by 7 bases, the J end by 7 bases, with 17 bases between. The CDR3 totals 12 residues. CDR3 DNA: TGCAGCGCTGTGACAGGGCGGGGGGAGCAGTACTTC. Translating it yields CSAVTGRGEQYF.

V and J are TRBV7-2 and TRBJ1-6, with D unresolved. This CDR3 has 18 residues. Germline V gene lookup returns CDR1 SGHTA and CDR2 FQGNSA. V was clipped by 3 bases and J by 6 bases, with 21 bases between them. CDR3 residues: CASSFQNKFWASNSPLHF. Written as DNA, the CDR3 is TGTGCCAGCAGCTTCCAAAACAAATTTTGGGCCAGTAATTCACCCCTCCACTTT.

The V gene is TRBV12-3 or TRBV12-4, the J gene TRBJ2-7; the D is unclear. Trimming shortened V by 10 bases and J by 2 bases, and 12 bases separated the two germline ends. The CDR3 runs 12 residues. CDR3 coding DNA: TGTGCCAACTTTGACTCCCCCTACGAGCAGTACTTC. Translated, it gives CANFDSPYEQYF.

Concerning this clonotype: This sequence may be a read error, since a much larger clone differs from it by one base. V usage is TRBV5-1 and J usage is TRBJ2-5; 8 bases are shared with TRBD1. Germline CDR1 and CDR2: SGHRS and YFSETQ. The CDR3 is 15 amino acids. The CDR3 region has the DNA TGCGTCAGCAGCCCGGACAGGGTTCTCCAAGAGACCCAGTACTTC. Translation gives CVSSPDRVLQETQYF.

This clonotype was found a few times. The V and J genes are TRBV7-9 and TRBJ1-6; possible D gene TRBD1, 5 bases. Trimming took 10 bases from V and 0 from J, leaving 16 bases between them. Germline CDR1 and CDR2: SEHNR and FQNEAQ (reference sequence). CDR3 length: 16 amino acids. CDR3 loop: CAIELTESSYNSPLHF. In DNA form, the CDR3 reads TGTGCCATCGAACTGACAGAAAGCTCCTATAATTCACCCCTCCACTTT.

This chain uses TRBV18 with TRBJ2-3; the match to TRBD2 covers 7 bases. The V gene end was trimmed by 3 bases and the J gene end by 4 bases; junction bases not matched to a gene: 1. Germline V CDR1 and CDR2: KGHSH, LQKENI. The CDR3 loop spans 13 amino acids. CDR3 loop: CASSPREADTQYF. CDR3 coding DNA: TGTGCCAGCTCACCCCGGGAGGCAGATACGCAGTATTTT.

The genes are TRBV5-1 and TRBJ1-6; 9 nucleotides match TRBD1. The CDR3 totals 16 residues. Germline V gene sequence: CDR1 SGHRS, CDR2 YFSETQ. The V gene end was trimmed by 6 bases and the J gene end by 9 bases; junction bases not matched to a gene: 13. In nucleotides, the CDR3 is TGCGCCAGCACGTACGGGGGACAGGGTTCCCCTTCACCCCTCCACTTT. The encoded protein is CASTYGGQGSPSPLHF.

This clonotype came up a few times. V gene TRBV4-3 combines with J gene TRBJ2-7, with 11 bases that match TRBD1. The CDR3 is 16 amino acids. Germline CDR1 is LGHNA and CDR2 is YSLEER. Germline trimming cut 3 bases from V and 1 base from J; bases unmatched to any gene: 5. CDR3 protein: CASSQPGQGGSYEQYF. DNA for the CDR3: TGCGCCAGCAGCCAGCCGGGACAGGGGGGATCCTACGAGCAGTACTTC.

This clonotype was counted ten times or more. The V and J genes are TRBV11-2 and TRBJ1-4; 7 bases fit TRBD1. Trimming removed 5 bases from V and 4 bases from J; junction bases left unmatched: 10. Germline CDR1 and CDR2: SGHAT and FQNNGV. The CDR3 runs to 16 residues. The CDR3 bases are TGTGCCAGCAGCCCGCCGGGACAGTCGGGTAATGAAAAACTGTTTTTT. This encodes CASSPPGQSGNEKLFF.